A single sample is the source of the 18 T cell receptor beta chains below, sequenced in a study of T cell repertoires in cytomegalovirus infection (dated by TCRdb to between 2018 and 2021). The meaning of the sample's treatment or condition label: in vitro stimulation with specific CMV peptide epitopes to enrich CMV-specific T cells. These TCRs' antigens remain unknown. The run used an Illumina HiSeq 1500. Using fastp trimming at Q25 and MiXCR clonotype assembly, TCRdb reanalyzed the public sequencing data and kept in-frame beta chains. Rows are combined by CDR3 protein, so each entry shows the most common genes and DNA. The table for this sample lists approximately 770,000 distinct CDR3 sequences; 25% to 35% of them were counted only once. Around 13% of the sample lies in the top ten. The sample here was cultured CD8+ T cells from PBMCs, taken from culture after CMV antigen stimulation. Receptor source: a human donor in good health (CMV status not recorded). Some clones in this sample may be carry-over from other donors' samples.

This chain connects TRBV27 to TRBJ1-6, with D hard to call. The CDR3 is 18 residues long. The V gene lost 5 bases and the J gene lost 0 bases, with 17 bases spanning the gap. Germline CDR1 reads MNHEY; CDR2 reads SMNVEV (reference sequence). The CDR3 sequence is CASSPHSRESSYNSPLHF. For the CDR3, the DNA is TGTGCCAGCAGTCCCCATTCGCGGGAAAGCTCCTATAATTCACCCCTCCACTTT.

This chain uses TRBV11-2 with TRBJ1-1, with a tentative D call TRBD1 (5 bases). The CDR3 covers 16 residues. CDR1 and CDR2 from the germline V gene are SGHAT and FQNNGV. Trimming stripped 4 bases from V and 6 bases from J, with 21 bases between. The CDR3: CASSSPGGGGGSEAFF. CDR3 nucleotide sequence: TGTGCCAGCAGCTCGCCTGGGGGTGGGGGAGGCTCTGAAGCTTTCTTT. Complete variable domain (other parts from reference TRBV11-2 and TRBJ1-1): EAGVAQSPRYKIIEKRQSVAFWCNPISGHATLYWYQQILGQGPKLLIQFQNNGVVDDSQLPKDRFSAERLKGVDSTLKIQPAKLEDSAVYLCASSSPGGGGGSEAFFGQGTRLTVV.

This rearrangement joins TRBV6-6 to TRBJ1-4, with D possibly being TRBD1 (5 bases). Germline CDR1 is MNHNY and CDR2 is SVGAGI (reference sequence). V gave up 5 bases and J gave up 6 bases, with 13 bases separating them. CDR3 length equals 14 residues. The CDR3 protein is CASSLALGDEKLFF. CDR3 sequence (DNA): TGTGCCAGCAGTCTGGCCCTAGGGGATGAAAAACTGTTTTTT.

This clonotype was detected ten times or more. The chain employs TRBV12-3 or TRBV12-4 and TRBJ2-7; D gene unclear. Trimming removed 2 bases from V and 2 bases from J, with 13 bases in between. The CDR3 runs to 15 residues. CDR3 region: CASSLRSLNPYEQYF. DNA for the CDR3: TGTGCCAGCAGTTTACGGTCCCTTAACCCCTACGAGCAGTACTTC.

A note on this clonotype: A much bigger clone sits one base away, suggesting this may be a read error. The chain recombines TRBV6-1 with TRBJ2-7; D possibly corresponds to TRBD1 (5 bases). V shed 6 bases and J shed 0 bases, with 9 bases lying between them. In germline, CDR1 is MNHNS, CDR2 SASEGT. This CDR3 is built from 13 residues. DNA for the CDR3: TGTGCCAGCAGCTGGACAAGCTCCTACGAGCAGTACGTC. It translates to CASSWTSSYEQYV.

This sequence joins TRBV20-1 and TRBJ2-2; 8 positions agree with TRBD2. This CDR3 has 19 residues. CDR1 DFQATT and CDR2 SNEGSKA come from the germline V gene (reference sequence). V dropped 0 bases and J dropped 0; count of bases not matched to a gene: 12. The CDR3 sequence: CSARDRGPAGVPNTGELFF. CDR3 coding DNA: TGCAGTGCTAGAGATCGTGGCCCAGCGGGGGTCCCGAACACCGGGGAGCTGTTTTTT.

This clonotype was counted ten times or more. V is TRBV7-9 and J is TRBJ1-2, with TRBD1 matching over 10 bases. Germline V gives CDR1 SEHNR, CDR2 FQNEAQ (reference sequence). With 4 bases clipped from V and 6 bases from J, the junction kept 11 bases outside the gene matches. This CDR3 has 16 residues. The CDR3 nucleotides read TGTGCCAGCAGCTCCAAGACCGGGACAGGGGCTCATGGCTACACCTTC. Protein sequence: CASSSKTGTGAHGYTF. The entire variable domain, with the rest obtained from reference TRBV7-9 and TRBJ1-2, is as follows: DTGVSQNPRHKITKRGQNVTFRCDPISEHNRLYWYRQTLGQGPEFLTYFQNEAQLEKSRLLSDRFSAERPKGSFSTLEIQRTEQGDSAMYLCASSSKTGTGAHGYTFGSGTRLTVV.

V is TRBV6-2 or TRBV6-3 and J is TRBJ2-2; D is possibly TRBD1 (6 bases). The CDR3 extends over 14 amino acids. Per the germline V gene, CDR1 is MNHEY and CDR2 is SVGEGT. Trimming stripped 6 bases from V and 0 bases from J, with 8 bases between. The CDR3 spells CASRRDTNTGELFF. CDR3 coding DNA: TGTGCCAGCAGACGGGACACGAACACCGGGGAGCTGTTTTTT.

This clonotype was counted many times. This sequence joins TRBV7-2 and TRBJ1-3, with 11 nucleotides matching TRBD1. The germline V gene encodes CDR1 SGHTA and CDR2 FQGNSA. The CDR3 runs 17 residues. J gave up 2 bases and V 5 bases, and 8 bases lay outside the gene matches. The CDR3 bases are TGTGCCAGCAGCCGGACAGGGGGCAAGAGGGCTGGAAACACCATATATTTT. Protein: CASSRTGGKRAGNTIYF.

This clonotype was recorded many times. The chain links TRBV7-9 to TRBJ1-1, with TRBD1 matching 7 bases. Germline V gene sequence: CDR1 SEHNR, CDR2 FQNEAQ (reference sequence). With 5 bases clipped from V and 0 bases from J, the junction kept 6 bases outside the gene matches. This CDR3 contains 15 residues. The CDR3, as DNA: TGTGCCAGCAGCCCAGGGGGGGGCCTGAACACTGAAGCTTTCTTT. It codes for CASSPGGGLNTEAFF.

This clonotype was recorded a few times. The rearrangement joins TRBV27 to TRBJ1-5; TRBD1 aligns across 7 bases. This CDR3 is built from 15 residues. Germline CDR1 is MNHEY and CDR2 is SMNVEV (reference sequence). V gave up 5 bases and J gave up 4 bases; unmatched junction bases: 8. CDR3: CASSPWDRSNQPQHF. CDR3 in DNA: TGTGCCAGCAGTCCCTGGGACAGATCAAATCAGCCCCAGCATTTT.

This chain joins TRBV6-2 or TRBV6-3 and TRBJ1-2; D unclear. The ends were cut back, 2 bases at V and 7 bases at J, with 11 bases in the middle. Looked up from germline, CDR1 is MNHEY and CDR2 is SVGEGT. The CDR3 runs to 13 residues. CDR3 region: CASSYGPNSGYTF. CDR3 nucleotides: TGTGCCAGCAGTTACGGGCCAAACAGTGGCTACACCTTC.

The count of this clonotype is one. Possible read error: a much larger clone is one base away. V gene TRBV6-2 or TRBV6-3 combines with J gene TRBJ1-2, with D perhaps TRBD1 (5 bases). The CDR3 runs 14 residues. In germline, CDR1 is MNHEY, CDR2 SVGEGT. Deletions cut 5 bases from V and 6 bases from J, with 16 bases between. The CDR3 DNA reads TGTGCCAGCAGTGAGTGGGGGACCGACCATGGCTACACCTTC. Its translation: CASSEWGTDHGYTF.

The rearrangement joins TRBV7-9 to TRBJ2-1; 11 bases match TRBD2. The CDR3 has 16 residues. Germline loops: CDR1 SEHNR, CDR2 FQNEAQ (reference sequence). With V trimmed by 3 bases and J by 4 bases, 5 bases remained unmatched. The CDR3 region is CASSFIAGGPYNEQFF. The CDR3 nucleotides read TGTGCCAGCAGCTTCATAGCGGGGGGGCCTTACAATGAGCAGTTCTTC.

The chain uses TRBV29-1 and TRBJ2-1; 8 bases line up with TRBD1. The ends lost 7 bases at V and 7 bases at J; junction bases unmatched: 6. Germline V gene lookup returns CDR1 SQVTM and CDR2 ANQGSEA. This CDR3 contains 12 residues. The CDR3 region has the DNA TGCAGCGCCCAGGGGGCGGGAAATGAGCAGTTCTTC. Its protein is CSAQGAGNEQFF.

V usage is TRBV14 and J usage is TRBJ1-1; 9 nucleotides match TRBD1. The V gene's germline CDR1 is SGHDN and CDR2 FVKESK. Trimming took 3 bases from V and 1 from J; bases not matched to a gene: 3. The CDR3 runs 15 residues. The CDR3 protein is CASSHWDRANTEAFF. CDR3 DNA sequence: TGTGCCAGCAGCCATTGGGACAGGGCGAACACTGAAGCTTTCTTT.

This clonotype has only a few counts. The CDR3 DNA reads as TGTGCCAGCAGTCCCTCCCGAGGGGGTCGCTCCTACGAGCAGTACGTC. Translated, it gives CASSPSRGGRSYEQYV. The gene calls are TRBV28 and TRBJ2-7; TRBD1 is a possible D gene (6 bases). CDR1 MDHEN and CDR2 SYDVKM come from the germline V gene. CDR3 length: 16 residues. V lost 5 bases and J 0 bases, leaving 17 bases between the germline ends.

The chain uses TRBV6-6 and TRBJ2-1, with TRBD2 matching 8 bases. Germline assignment: CDR1 MNHNY and CDR2 SVGAGI (reference sequence). V lost 5 bases, J lost 1 base, and 13 bases stayed unmatched. The CDR3 has 18 amino acids. The CDR3 bases are TGTGCCAGCAGTACCCCTGGGGCTAGCGGGTTGTCCTACAATGAGCAGTTCTTC. As protein: CASSTPGASGLSYNEQFF.